The TCR beta chain described here comes from a study of T cell changes during pregnancy in multiple sclerosis. This clone was detected only once. TCRdb's copy holds only in-frame clones and misses some; the assay was immunoSEQ multiplex PCR. Here the sample spans about 22,000 clones, 90% to 95% being singletons. The germline V gene has CDR1 SGDLS and CDR2 YYNGEE. The ends were cut back, 3 bases at V and 9 bases at J, with 9 bases in the middle. The CDR3 extends over 11 amino acids. This specimen consisted of CD8+ T cells from peripheral blood mononuclear cells, obtained in the third trimester of pregnancy. This chain links TRBV9 with TRBJ1-2; a weak D match, TRBD1 (6 bases). The sequence was collected from a female donor with multiple sclerosis, enrolled in a pregnancy study. The CDR3 loop is CASSATGSYTF. The CDR3 DNA reads TGTGCCAGCAGCGCCACAGGGAGCTACACCTTC.